The 27 T cell receptor beta chains reported below all come from one sample, sequenced in a study of response to subunit inactivated influenza vaccine. Using its own MiXCR run on the RT-PCR reads, TCRdb lists one record per CDR3 protein. The top ten clones hold about 10% of a sample with a few hundred thousand distinct CDR3 sequences, about a fifth of them seen once. Specimen: PBMCs from blood, collected approximately 20 months after vaccination. Receptors originate from a man in his fifties or sixties who received an inactivated influenza vaccine.

The chain's CDR3 is CASSLTLAERYEQYF. CDR3 coding DNA: TGTGCCAGCAGTTTAACCCTAGCGGAACGCTACGAGCAGTACTTC. The rearrangement links TRBV27 to TRBJ2-7; 7 nucleotides match TRBD2. Germline CDR1 is MNHEY and CDR2 is SMNVEV (reference sequence). V was pared by 2 bases and J by 3 bases, with 7 bases of the junction left unmatched. This CDR3 is 15 amino acids long.

This clonotype was counted between two and nine times. V is TRBV11-2 and J is TRBJ1-4; D gene ambiguous. This CDR3 spans 17 amino acids. V was clipped by 2 bases and J by 0 bases, with 13 bases between them. Looked up from germline, CDR1 is SGHAT and CDR2 is FQNNGV. The CDR3 bases are TGTGCCAGCAGCTTAAACCAGCCGATTGCAACTAATGAAAAACTGTTTTTT. This encodes CASSLNQPIATNEKLFF.

This clonotype was detected only a few times. The rearrangement uses TRBV5-4 and TRBJ2-1; a weak D match, TRBD2 (5 bases). Germline assignment: CDR1 SGHNT and CDR2 YYREEE (reference sequence). CDR3 length: 15 amino acids. Deletions cut 0 bases from V and 7 bases from J, with 14 bases between. The CDR3 DNA reads as TGTGCCAGCAGCTTGGAACTAGGCTTCATGAATGAGCAGTTCTTC. Translating gives CASSLELGFMNEQFF.

The CDR3 loop reads CASSSTTTGFSYEQYF. The CDR3 nucleotides read TGTGCCAGCTCATCTACAACGACAGGGTTCTCCTACGAGCAGTACTTC. The chain joins TRBV18 to TRBJ2-7, with 7 bases fitting TRBD1. The V segment lost 5 bases and the J segment 0 bases; nucleotides outside the gene matches: 10. This CDR3 has 16 residues. Germline V lookup: CDR1 KGHSH, CDR2 LQKENI.

The chain links TRBV9 to TRBJ2-7, with D possibly being TRBD2 (6 bases). Germline V gives CDR1 SGDLS, CDR2 YYNGEE. This CDR3 is 16 amino acids long. Deletions cut 4 bases from V and 7 bases from J, with 24 bases between. Here the CDR3 reads CASSPTTRAGTGEQYF. The CDR3 nucleotides read TGTGCCAGCAGCCCCACGACTAGAGCGGGTACGGGTGAGCAGTACTTC.

This clonotype was observed at least ten times. The CDR3 DNA reads as TGTGCCAGCAGCCAAGAAGGAGAGGGCTACACCTTC. As protein: CASSQEGEGYTF. This rearrangement joins TRBV3-1 to TRBJ1-2; the D is unclear. This CDR3 is built from 12 residues. CDR1 is LGHDT and CDR2 is YNNKEL in the germline V gene (reference sequence). Trimming stripped 0 bases from V and 8 bases from J, with 7 bases between.

V is TRBV18 and J is TRBJ1-1; D is unclear. V was trimmed by 2 bases and J by 0 bases, leaving 13 bases between them. The CDR3 spans 16 residues. CDR1 is KGHSH and CDR2 is LQKENI in the germline V gene. The CDR3 bases are TGTGCCAGCTCACCAAGCGCAATGGGGATGAACACTGAAGCTTTCTTT. The encoded protein is CASSPSAMGMNTEAFF.

This clonotype was found once. The V gene is TRBV20-1, the J gene TRBJ2-1; 7 bases match TRBD1. The CDR3 has 12 residues. Looked up from germline, CDR1 is DFQATT and CDR2 is SNEGSKA (reference sequence). V trimming: 5 bases; J trimming: 10 bases; junction bases outside the gene matches: 8. CDR3 coding DNA: TGCAGTGCTCCCGGACAGGCACAGGAGCAGTTCTTC. This encodes CSAPGQAQEQFF.

The J gene is TRBJ2-2, the V gene TRBV6-5; weak D call: TRBD1 (7 bases). With 2 bases removed from V and 4 bases from J, the gap between germline ends came to 8 bases. CDR1 and CDR2 (germline): MNHEY, SVGAGI. The CDR3 is made up of 14 amino acids. CDR3 nucleotide sequence: TGTGCCAGCAGTTACCAGGGGGGCACCGGGGAGCTGTTTTTT. Its protein is CASSYQGGTGELFF.

This chain connects TRBV12-3 or TRBV12-4 to TRBJ2-1; TRBD1 matches 7 bases. Trimming removed 6 bases from V and 3 bases from J; junction bases left unmatched: 8. This CDR3 is built from 15 residues. The chain's CDR3 is CASREGQFGYNEQFF. Written as DNA, the CDR3 is TGTGCCAGCAGAGAGGGACAGTTTGGCTACAATGAGCAGTTCTTC.

The CDR3 DNA reads TGTGCCAGCAGTTACAGGGGAGGAGACTATGGCTACACCTTC. Protein product: CASSYRGGDYGYTF. The V and J genes are TRBV28 and TRBJ1-2, with 7 nucleotides matching TRBD1. Trimming cost V 4 bases and J 3 bases; bases outside gene matches: 5. The CDR3 is 14 amino acids. Germline values: CDR1 MDHEN, CDR2 SYDVKM.

V gene TRBV5-1 combines with J gene TRBJ2-2; no reliable D call. Germline CDR1 SGHRS, CDR2 YFSETQ. The CDR3 extends over 13 amino acids. V lost 1 base and J lost 10, with 11 bases in between. CDR3 nucleotide sequence: TGCGCCAGCAGCTTGTCGTCAAGTTCGGAGCTGTTTTTT. Protein product: CASSLSSSSELFF.

This clonotype was observed a handful of times. The chain combines TRBV18 with TRBJ2-1, with unresolved D. Trimming removed 4 bases at V and 8 bases at J, with 9 bases between. The CDR3 runs to 12 residues. Germline CDR1 and CDR2: KGHSH and LQKENI. The CDR3 bases are TGTGCCAGCTCACATGGGCGCTATGAGCAGTTCTTC. This translates into CASSHGRYEQFF.

There are a few counts of this clonotype. The chain has TRBV7-9 and TRBJ1-1; 8 bases align to TRBD1. The CDR3 runs to 12 residues. Germline V CDR1 and CDR2: SEHNR, FQNEAQ (reference sequence). The V segment lost 4 bases and the J segment 8 bases; nucleotides outside the gene matches: 3. The CDR3 protein is CASSSGQVEAFF. For the CDR3, the DNA is TGTGCCAGCAGCTCGGGACAGGTGGAAGCTTTCTTT. Variable domain in full (rest from reference TRBV7-9 and TRBJ1-1): DTGVSQNPRHKITKRGQNVTFRCDPISEHNRLYWYRQTLGQGPEFLTYFQNEAQLEKSRLLSDRFSAERPKGSFSTLEIQRTEQGDSAMYLCASSSGQVEAFFGQGTRLTVV.

This clonotype was recorded many times. The chain combines TRBV7-9 with TRBJ2-5; D not resolved. The V gene lost 5 bases and the J gene lost 5 bases, with 6 bases spanning the gap. The germline CDR1 and CDR2 sequences are SEHNR and FQNEAQ (reference sequence). This CDR3 is 11 amino acids long. CDR3 nucleotide sequence: TGTGCCAGCAGCCTCTATGAGACCCAGTACTTC. It codes for CASSLYETQYF. Combining the CDR3 with reference TRBV7-9 and TRBJ2-5 gives the whole variable domain DTGVSQNPRHKITKRGQNVTFRCDPISEHNRLYWYRQTLGQGPEFLTYFQNEAQLEKSRLLSDRFSAERPKGSFSTLEIQRTEQGDSAMYLCASSLYETQYFGPGTRLLVL.

The V gene is TRBV5-1, the J gene TRBJ2-7, with 9 bases identical to TRBD1. The CDR3 is made up of 15 amino acids. CDR1 is SGHRS, CDR2 YFSETQ, per germline. V gave up 4 bases and J gave up 5 bases; unmatched junction bases: 10. CDR3 DNA sequence: TGCGCCAGCAGCATCGGGACAGGGAGCATCAACGAGCAGTACTTC. It is translated as CASSIGTGSINEQYF.

J is TRBJ2-3 and V is TRBV14; 10 positions match TRBD2. Germline values: CDR1 SGHDN, CDR2 FVKESK. V lost 4 bases to trimming and J lost 5 bases; unmatched junction nucleotides: 12. This CDR3 has 17 residues. Here the CDR3 reads CASSLHLAGGLKDTQYF. CDR3 sequence (DNA): TGTGCCAGCAGCCTCCACTTAGCGGGAGGATTGAAAGATACGCAGTATTTT.

The rearrangement uses TRBV7-2 and TRBJ2-5; TRBD1 matches at 11 bases. V lost 6 bases, J lost 0 bases, and 3 bases stayed unmatched. CDR1 is SGHTA, CDR2 FQGNSA, per germline. The CDR3 totals 15 residues. CDR3 DNA: TGTGCCAGCAGTCGGACAGGGGGCTACCAAGAGACCCAGTACTTC. Translating gives CASSRTGGYQETQYF. Supplemented by reference TRBV7-2 and TRBJ2-5, the full variable domain reads GAGVSQSPSNKVTEKGKDVELRCDPISGHTALYWYRQSLGQGLEFLIYFQGNSAPDKSGLPSDRFSAERTGGSVSTLTIQRTQQEDSAVYLCASSRTGGYQETQYFGPGTRLLVL.

This chain joins TRBV5-1 and TRBJ2-7; 12 bases match TRBD2. Germline V CDR1 and CDR2: SGHRS, YFSETQ. V shed 0 bases, J shed 5 bases, and the junction held 9 bases outside the gene matches. This CDR3 spans 17 amino acids. In DNA form, the CDR3 reads TGCGCCAGCAGCTTGGGTCTTCTAGCGGGAGGGCCCAACGAGCAGTACTTC. This translates into CASSLGLLAGGPNEQYF. Looking up the rest from reference TRBV5-1 and TRBJ2-7 gives the full variable domain: KAGVTQTPRYLIKTRGQQVTLSCSPISGHRSVSWYQQTPGQGLQFLFEYFSETQRNKGNFPGRFSGRQFSNSRSEMNVSTLELGDSALYLCASSLGLLAGGPNEQYFGPGTRLTVT.

This clonotype has only a few counts. V gene TRBV11-3 combines with J gene TRBJ1-1; D unclear. The CDR3 contains 13 residues. Trimming cost V 0 bases and J 1 base, with 3 bases left between them. Germline V lookup: CDR1 SGHNT, CDR2 YENEEA. CDR3 in amino acids: CASSLDQNTEAFF. The DNA of the CDR3 is TGTGCCAGCAGCTTAGATCAGAACACTGAAGCTTTCTTT.

This clonotype was observed a handful of times. CDR3 DNA sequence: TGTGCCAGCAGTCGGAGGGCTCGGGCGGGAGGGTTGTTCTTC. Encoded protein: CASSRRARAGGLFF. The chain joins TRBV6-2 or TRBV6-3 to TRBJ2-1; 9 positions match TRBD2. Germline CDR1 and CDR2: MNHEY and SVGEGT. V was pared by 5 bases and J by 15 bases, with 14 bases of the junction left unmatched. There are 14 residues in the CDR3.

This chain links TRBV7-2 with TRBJ2-1; D not resolved. This CDR3 is 16 amino acids long. Germline V gene data show CDR1 as SGHTA and CDR2 as FQGNSA. The germline V and J ends were trimmed by 5 bases and 6 bases, with 20 bases remaining between them. The CDR3 DNA reads as TGTGCCAGCAGCCCCCGGTATCTGGGTCGCTTCAATGAGCAGTTCTTC. Translation gives CASSPRYLGRFNEQFF.

This clonotype was recorded many times. The chain links TRBV29-1 to TRBJ1-2; D is unresolved. From germline, CDR1 is SQVTM and CDR2 ANQGSEA. V was pared by 3 bases and J by 7 bases, with 12 bases between. The CDR3 extends over 12 amino acids. The CDR3 loop is CSVDGQGSGYTF. In nucleotides, the CDR3 is TGCAGCGTTGACGGTCAAGGCAGTGGCTACACCTTC.

In its sample, this clonotype was seen a few times. V is TRBV7-9 and J is TRBJ1-1; D call uncertain. Germline V gives CDR1 SEHNR, CDR2 FQNEAQ (reference sequence). V was shortened by 1 base and J by 2 bases, with 8 bases between the two germline ends. The CDR3 is made up of 14 amino acids. CDR3 region: CASSLVSRNTEAFF. The CDR3 DNA is TGTGCCAGCAGCTTAGTAAGCAGAAACACTGAAGCTTTCTTT.

The chain joins TRBV11-2 to TRBJ2-2, with unresolved D. Germline CDR1 SGHAT, CDR2 FQNNGV. The CDR3 contains 14 residues. The V end lost 3 bases, the J end lost 6 bases, and 11 bases lay between the germline ends. CDR3 loop: CASSFRMTPGELFF. For the CDR3, the DNA is TGTGCCAGCAGCTTTCGAATGACACCCGGGGAGCTGTTTTTT.

The chain employs TRBV5-1 and TRBJ1-6, with a possible D match to TRBD1 (5 bases). Germline CDR1 is SGHRS and CDR2 is YFSETQ. Between the trimmed V and J ends, which lost 4 bases and 7 bases, there was a span of 21 bases. This CDR3 is 17 amino acids long. The CDR3 sequence is CASSPGEGQRRNSPLHF. The CDR3 DNA is TGCGCCAGCAGCCCGGGGGAGGGGCAACGAAGGAATTCACCCCTCCACTTT.

This clonotype showed up just a few times. V gene TRBV2 combines with J gene TRBJ1-5; possibly TRBD1 for D (6 bases). This CDR3 is 16 amino acids long. Between the trimmed V and J ends, which lost 0 bases and 3 bases, there was a span of 12 bases. Looked up from germline, CDR1 is SNHLY and CDR2 is FYNNEI. The CDR3 reads CASSEAFRGPNQPQHF. The CDR3 DNA reads as TGTGCCAGCAGTGAAGCTTTCAGGGGCCCCAATCAGCCCCAGCATTTT. Variable domain in full (rest from reference TRBV2 and TRBJ1-5): EPEVTQTPSHQVTQMGQEVILRCVPISNHLYFYWYRQILGQKVEFLVSFYNNEISEKSEIFDDQFSVERPDGSNFTLKIRSTKLEDSAMYFCASSEAFRGPNQPQHFGDGTRLSIL.